This T cell receptor beta chain derives from a study of blood T cells in healthy people across ages. Findings and limits, study-wide: No conclusive comparison of naive versus antigen-experienced cells was possible with unsorted PBMCs. Researchers report that TCR beta diversity correlated strongly with naive T cell percentage. Comparison with aged donors showed that long-lived donors had more naive CD4+ cells and higher diversity.

In the case of this clonotype: As yet, its antigen is unknown.

A second PCR of about 7 to 12 cycles used a sample-barcoded 5' primer and a J-beta primer mix. Each CDR3 protein is one row after TCRdb ran MiXCR on the 5' RACE reads. The data show about 1.8 million distinct CDR3 sequences, roughly 50% seen once. Material for sequencing was blood. The receptor's source is a woman aged 35 to 49 in good health.

In DNA, the CDR3 is TGTGCCAGCAGCTTACCTGTTGGGGAACTGTTTTTT. Translating it yields CASSLPVGELFF. V is TRBV7-9 and J is TRBJ1-4; D is unclear. The length of the CDR3 is 12 residues. V gave up 2 bases and J gave up 12 bases, with 10 bases separating them. CDR1 SEHNR and CDR2 FQNEAQ come from the germline V gene (reference sequence). Full variable domain (remainder filled in from reference TRBV7-9 and TRBJ1-4): DTGVSQNPRHKITKRGQNVTFRCDPISEHNRLYWYRQTLGQGPEFLTYFQNEAQLEKSRLLSDRFSAERPKGSFSTLEIQRTEQGDSAMYLCASSLPVGELFFGSGTQLSVL.